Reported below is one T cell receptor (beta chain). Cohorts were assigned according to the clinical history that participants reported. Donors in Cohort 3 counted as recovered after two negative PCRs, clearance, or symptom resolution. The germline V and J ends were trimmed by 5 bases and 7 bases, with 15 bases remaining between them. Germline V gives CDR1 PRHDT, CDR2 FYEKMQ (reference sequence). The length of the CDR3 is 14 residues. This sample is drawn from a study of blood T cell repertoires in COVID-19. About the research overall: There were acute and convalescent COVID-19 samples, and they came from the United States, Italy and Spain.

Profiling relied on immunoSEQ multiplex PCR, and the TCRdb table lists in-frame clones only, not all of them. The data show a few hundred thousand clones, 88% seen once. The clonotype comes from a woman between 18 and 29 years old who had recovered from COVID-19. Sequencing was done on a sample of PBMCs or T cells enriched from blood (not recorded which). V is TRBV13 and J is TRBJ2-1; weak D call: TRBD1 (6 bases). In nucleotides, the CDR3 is TGTGCCAGCAGCCCCAGAGCTACAGGGAATGAGCAGTTCTTC. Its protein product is CASSPRATGNEQFF.